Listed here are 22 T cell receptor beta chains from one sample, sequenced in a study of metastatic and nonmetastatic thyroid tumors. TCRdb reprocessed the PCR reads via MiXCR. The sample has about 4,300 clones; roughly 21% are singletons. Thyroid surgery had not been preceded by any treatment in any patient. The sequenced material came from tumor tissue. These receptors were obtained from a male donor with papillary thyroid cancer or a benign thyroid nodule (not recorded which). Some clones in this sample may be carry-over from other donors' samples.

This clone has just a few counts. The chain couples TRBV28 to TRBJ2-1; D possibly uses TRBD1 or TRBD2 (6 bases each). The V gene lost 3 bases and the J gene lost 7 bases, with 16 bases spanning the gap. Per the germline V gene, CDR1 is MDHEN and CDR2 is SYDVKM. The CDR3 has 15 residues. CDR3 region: CASSFPARGQNEQFF. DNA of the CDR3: TGTGCCAGCAGTTTTCCCGCTCGGGGGCAGAATGAGCAGTTCTTC.

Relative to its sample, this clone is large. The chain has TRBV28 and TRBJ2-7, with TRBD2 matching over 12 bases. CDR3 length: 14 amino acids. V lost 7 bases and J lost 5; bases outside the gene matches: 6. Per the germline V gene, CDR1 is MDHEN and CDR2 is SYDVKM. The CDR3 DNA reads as TGTGCCAGCATCCTAGCGGGAGGGACCAACGAGCAGTACTTC. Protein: CASILAGGTNEQYF. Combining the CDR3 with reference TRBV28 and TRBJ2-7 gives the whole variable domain DVKVTQSSRYLVKRTGEKVFLECVQDMDHENMFWYRQDPGLGLRLIYFSYDVKMKEKGDIPEGYSVSREKKERFSLILESASTNQTSMYLCASILAGGTNEQYFGPGTRLTVT.

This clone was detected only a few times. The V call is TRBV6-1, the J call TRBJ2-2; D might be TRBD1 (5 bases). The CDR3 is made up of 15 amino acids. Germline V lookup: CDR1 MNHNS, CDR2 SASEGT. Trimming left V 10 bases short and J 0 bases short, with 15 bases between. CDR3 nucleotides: TGTGCCACCGCCAGAGCAGGGACGAACACCGGGGAGCTGTTTTTT. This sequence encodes CATARAGTNTGELFF.

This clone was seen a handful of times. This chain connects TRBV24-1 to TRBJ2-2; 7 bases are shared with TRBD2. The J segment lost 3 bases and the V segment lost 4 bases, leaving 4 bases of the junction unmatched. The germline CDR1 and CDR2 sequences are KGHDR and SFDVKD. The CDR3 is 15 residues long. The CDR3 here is CATSEGDYDTGELFF. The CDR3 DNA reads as TGTGCCACCAGTGAGGGGGACTACGACACCGGGGAGCTGTTTTTT.

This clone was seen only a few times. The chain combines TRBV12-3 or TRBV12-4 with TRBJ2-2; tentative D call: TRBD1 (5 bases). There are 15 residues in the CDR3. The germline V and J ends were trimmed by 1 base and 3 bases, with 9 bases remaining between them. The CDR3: CASSLDRQYTGELFF. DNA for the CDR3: TGTGCCAGCAGTTTAGATAGACAGTACACCGGGGAGCTGTTTTTT.

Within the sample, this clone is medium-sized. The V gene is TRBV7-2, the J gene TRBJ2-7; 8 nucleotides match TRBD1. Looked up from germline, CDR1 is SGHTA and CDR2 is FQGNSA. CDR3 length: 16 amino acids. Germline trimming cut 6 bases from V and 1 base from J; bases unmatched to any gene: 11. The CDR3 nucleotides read TGTGCCAGCAGAAGGGTCGGAGGGACAGGATCCTACGAGCAGTACTTC. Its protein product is CASRRVGGTGSYEQYF.

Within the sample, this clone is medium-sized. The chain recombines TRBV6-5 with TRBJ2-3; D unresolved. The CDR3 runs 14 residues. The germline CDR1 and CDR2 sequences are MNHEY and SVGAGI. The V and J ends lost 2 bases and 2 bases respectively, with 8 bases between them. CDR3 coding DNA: TGTGCCAGCAGTTACCGGTTTTCCACAGATACGCAGTATTTT. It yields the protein CASSYRFSTDTQYF.

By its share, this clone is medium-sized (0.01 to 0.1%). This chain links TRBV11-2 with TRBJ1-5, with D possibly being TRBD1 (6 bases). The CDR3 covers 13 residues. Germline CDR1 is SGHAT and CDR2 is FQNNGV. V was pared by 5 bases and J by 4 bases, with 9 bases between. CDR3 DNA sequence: TGTGCCAGCAGCGCGGACAGAAATCAGCCCCAGCATTTT. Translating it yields CASSADRNQPQHF. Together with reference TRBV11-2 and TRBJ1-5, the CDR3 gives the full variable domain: EAGVAQSPRYKIIEKRQSVAFWCNPISGHATLYWYQQILGQGPKLLIQFQNNGVVDDSQLPKDRFSAERLKGVDSTLKIQPAKLEDSAVYLCASSADRNQPQHFGDGTRLSIL.

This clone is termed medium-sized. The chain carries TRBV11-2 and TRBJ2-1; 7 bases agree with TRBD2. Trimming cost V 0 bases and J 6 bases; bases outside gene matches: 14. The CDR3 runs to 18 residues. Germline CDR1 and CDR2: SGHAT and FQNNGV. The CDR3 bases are TGTGCCAGCAGCTTAGATCCCCCTGGCGGGAGCGCGTTCAATGAGCAGTTCTTC. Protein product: CASSLDPPGGSAFNEQFF.

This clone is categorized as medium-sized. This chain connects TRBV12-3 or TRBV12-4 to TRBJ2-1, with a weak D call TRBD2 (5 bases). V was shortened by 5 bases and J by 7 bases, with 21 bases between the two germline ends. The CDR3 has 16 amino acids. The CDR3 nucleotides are TGTGCCAGCAGTCGTTCTAGTACGGGGTTGACGAATGAGCAGTTCTTC. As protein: CASSRSSTGLTNEQFF.

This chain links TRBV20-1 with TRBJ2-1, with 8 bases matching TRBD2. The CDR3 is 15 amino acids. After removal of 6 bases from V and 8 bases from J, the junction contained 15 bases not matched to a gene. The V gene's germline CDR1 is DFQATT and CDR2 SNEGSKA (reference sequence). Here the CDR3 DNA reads TGCAGTGCCGCGACCACTAGCGGTCCTCAGCATGAGCAGTTCTTC. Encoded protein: CSAATTSGPQHEQFF.

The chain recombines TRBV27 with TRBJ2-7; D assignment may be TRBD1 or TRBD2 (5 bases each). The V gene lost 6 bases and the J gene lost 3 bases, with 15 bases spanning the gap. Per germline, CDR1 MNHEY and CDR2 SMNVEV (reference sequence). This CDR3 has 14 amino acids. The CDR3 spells CASSSGTDHYEQYF. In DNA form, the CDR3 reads TGTGCCAGCAGCTCCGGGACGGACCACTACGAGCAGTACTTC.

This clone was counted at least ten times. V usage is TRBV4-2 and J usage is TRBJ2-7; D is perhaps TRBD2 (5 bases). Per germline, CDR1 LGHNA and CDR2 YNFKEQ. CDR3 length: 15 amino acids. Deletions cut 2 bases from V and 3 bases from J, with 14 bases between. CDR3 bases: TGTGCCAGCAGCCAATCGGGATCCCCAGACTACGAGCAGTACTTC. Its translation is CASSQSGSPDYEQYF.

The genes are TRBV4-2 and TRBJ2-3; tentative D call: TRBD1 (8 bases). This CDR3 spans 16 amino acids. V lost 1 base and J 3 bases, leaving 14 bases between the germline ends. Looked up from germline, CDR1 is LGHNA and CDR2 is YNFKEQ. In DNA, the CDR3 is TGTGCCAGCAGCCAAGTCTCACAGGGGGGGACAGATACGCAGTATTTT. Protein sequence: CASSQVSQGGTDTQYF.

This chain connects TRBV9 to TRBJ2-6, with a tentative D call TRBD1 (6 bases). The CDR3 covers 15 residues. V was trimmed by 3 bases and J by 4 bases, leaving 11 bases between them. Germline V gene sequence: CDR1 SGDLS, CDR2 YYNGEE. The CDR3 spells CASSAGTLGANVLTF. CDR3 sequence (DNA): TGTGCCAGCAGCGCCGGGACACTCGGGGCCAACGTCCTGACTTTC.

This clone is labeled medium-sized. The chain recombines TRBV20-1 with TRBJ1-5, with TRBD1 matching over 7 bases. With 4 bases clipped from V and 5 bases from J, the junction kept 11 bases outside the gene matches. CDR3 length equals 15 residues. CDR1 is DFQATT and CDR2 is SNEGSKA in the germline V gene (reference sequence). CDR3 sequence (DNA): TGCAGTGCTACGAGACCAGACAGGGTAGATCAGCCCCAGCATTTT. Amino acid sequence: CSATRPDRVDQPQHF.

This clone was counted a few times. CDR3 loop: CASRLSRSYEQYF. In DNA, the CDR3 is TGTGCCAGCAGGCTAAGTCGCTCCTACGAGCAGTACTTC. V and J are TRBV27 and TRBJ2-7, with D uncertain. Deletions cut 6 bases from V and 0 bases from J, with 9 bases between. Germline V gene lookup returns CDR1 MNHEY and CDR2 SMNVEV (reference sequence). CDR3 size: 13 residues.

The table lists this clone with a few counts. DNA for the CDR3: TGTGCCATCAGTGGCAGCTCTGGAAACACCATATATTTT. It yields the protein CAISGSSGNTIYF. The chain combines TRBV10-3 with TRBJ1-3; D is ambiguous. In germline, CDR1 is ENHRY, CDR2 SYGVKD. V was clipped by 4 bases and J by 0 bases, with 4 bases between them. This CDR3 region has 13 residues.

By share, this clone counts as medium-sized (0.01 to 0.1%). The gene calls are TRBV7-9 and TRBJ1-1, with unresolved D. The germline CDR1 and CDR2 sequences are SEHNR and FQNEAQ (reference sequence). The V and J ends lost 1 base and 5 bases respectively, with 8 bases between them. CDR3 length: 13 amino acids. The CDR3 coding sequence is TGTGCCAGCAGCTTAGTCGTGGAGACTGAAGCTTTCTTT. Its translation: CASSLVVETEAFF.

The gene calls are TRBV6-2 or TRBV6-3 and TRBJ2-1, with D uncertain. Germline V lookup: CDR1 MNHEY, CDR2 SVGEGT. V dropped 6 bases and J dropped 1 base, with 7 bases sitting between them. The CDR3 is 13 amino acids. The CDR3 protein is CASRASSYNEQFF. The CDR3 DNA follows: TGTGCCAGCAGGGCTAGTTCCTACAATGAGCAGTTCTTC.

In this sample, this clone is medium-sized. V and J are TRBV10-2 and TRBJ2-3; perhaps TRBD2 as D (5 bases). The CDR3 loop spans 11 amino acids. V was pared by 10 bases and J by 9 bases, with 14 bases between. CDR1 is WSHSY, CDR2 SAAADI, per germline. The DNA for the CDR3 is TGCGCCACGCAGATCGGGGAAACGCAGTATTTT. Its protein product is CATQIGETQYF.

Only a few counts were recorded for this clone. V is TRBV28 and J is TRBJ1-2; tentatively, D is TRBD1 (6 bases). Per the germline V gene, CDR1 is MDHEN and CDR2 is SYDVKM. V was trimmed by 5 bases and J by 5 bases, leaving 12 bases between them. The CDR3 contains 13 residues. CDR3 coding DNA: TGTGCCAGCAGTATTAGGACAGAATATGGCTACACCTTC. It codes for CASSIRTEYGYTF.